This T cell receptor beta chain was retrieved from a study of naive CD8 T cells in extremely preterm neonates (dated by TCRdb to 2015 to 2018). About the full investigation: The study compared TCRbeta CDR3 repertoires of sorted naive CD8+ T cells across four age groups: extremely preterm neonates, term neonates, young children and adults.

Preterm samples were obtained from several extremely preterm deliveries at roughly 22-28 weeks of gestation. Pregnancies with fetal demise, active maternal HSV infection or known maternal HIV infection were excluded from the study. A FACSAria III cell sorter was used to sort live, Annexin V-negative naive CD8+ T cells (CD3+CD8+CD45RA+CCR7+). Per sample, between roughly 19,000 and 100,000 naive CD8+ T cells were obtained by sorting. Preassembled standardized sampling kits were used to collect mixed venous-arterial cord blood. Cord blood was held at room temperature and processed no more than 4 hours after collection. Mononuclear cells were isolated from diluted blood by Ficoll-Paque density gradient centrifugation. Before sorting, mononuclear cells were cryopreserved in 10% DMSO plus 90% FBS and kept long term at -150 degrees C. After thawing, the cells were stained with Annexin V and with antibodies against CD3, CD8, CCR7 and CD45RA. Genomic DNA was extracted from snap-frozen sorted cell pellets with the DNeasy Blood and Tissue Kit.

Study-wide conclusions, independent of this receptor: Preterm CDR3s were shorter, with fewer N additions and less junctional trimming, and were closer to germline than those of older groups. A higher proportion of shared CDR3 nucleotide sequences was found in preterm neonates (around 2.7%) than in term neonates (about 0.4%), young children (roughly 0.03%) and adults (roughly 0.01%). Prospective longitudinal studies of preterm and term neonates were called for by the authors so that T cell development could be tracked within individuals. As limitations, the authors pointed to a small sample size and variable productive template counts among preterm samples. Preterm neonates had significantly lower iChao1 richness than all other age groups (p < 0.05) and an even clone distribution, indicating a less rich repertoire.

A two-step, bias-controlled multiplex PCR was used to amplify TCRbeta CDR3 regions from genomic DNA. Primers specific for every TRBV and TRBJ gene segment were used in the multiplex PCR. The immunoSEQ Assay was used to generate the TCRbeta repertoire data. The paper's data handling went like this. To merge closely related sequences, reads went through filtering and clustering using a relative-frequency ratio and a modified nearest-neighbor algorithm. V, D and J gene assignments for CDR3 sequences followed IMGT annotation. Template counts were corrected for PCR amplification bias and quantified by comparison with synthetic TCR CDR3 analog sequences. Analyses were restricted to unique productive sequences, meaning in-frame CDR3 sequences without stop codons. Clonality, defined as 1 minus Pielou's evenness, and iChao1 richness were computed with the immunoSEQ Analyzer software. JMP was used for statistical testing, with Student's t-test or a non-parametric test applied depending on Shapiro-Wilk normality results. Imported from immuneACCESS, the table was reduced by TCRdb to in-frame sequences with V and J called. These copies leave out some clones; in studies compared against another copy, an unresolved V gene accounts for under half, and the cause of the remainder is not known. D and trimming were read from the DNA, whereas the V and J calls and clone size are those reported in that table. In this sample the table shows 25,000 or so clones, around 88% of which occur a single time. 0.75% to 0.95% of the sample lies in the top ten.

As regards this clone: What antigen it recognizes has not been identified. Base qualities are not at hand, and no much larger clone is one base apart.

Measured from the cysteine to the phenylalanine, the CDR3 is 15 residues long. The CDR3 DNA has 45 bases and is translated from base 1. At the junction V is shortened by 0 bases and J by 6 bases; bases outside the gene matches: 3. From the germline V gene, CDR1 is MGHRA and CDR2 is YSYEKL. The chain is made from TRBV4-1 and TRBJ2-7; 12 bases in between match TRBD2. This clonotype originated in a boy who was born preterm. The sequenced sample consisted of naive CD8+ T cells from cord blood. The CDR3 here reads CASSQDLAGGLEQYF. Here is the DNA: TGCGCCAGCAGCCAAGATCTAGCGGGGGGGCTCGAGCAGTACTTC.